The next 21 T cell receptor beta chains were all read from a single sample in a study of somatic mutations in cytotoxic T cells in rheumatoid arthritis. Assay: immunoSEQ multiplex PCR; the TCRdb copy retains only in-frame clones and omits some. The repertoire consists of fewer than 20,000 clones, with roughly 70% occurring once and the leading ten covering 21%. What was sequenced was CD8+ T cells sorted from blood. The origin of the receptors is a woman aged 55 to 70 in good health.

This chain's CDR3 is CASSYSPASSYNEQFF. The CDR3 coding sequence is TGTGCCAGCAGTTACTCGCCCGCGAGCTCCTACAATGAGCAGTTCTTC. The chain carries TRBV6-5 and TRBJ2-1; D remains unclear. CDR1 and CDR2 from the germline V gene are MNHEY and SVGAGI. The CDR3 sequence is 16 residues long. V was trimmed by 0 bases and J by 0 bases, leaving 9 bases between them.

The chain is built from TRBV7-9 and TRBJ2-1; 8 bases match TRBD2. CDR1 is SEHNR and CDR2 is FQNEAQ in the germline V gene (reference sequence). This CDR3 has 14 amino acids. The trim removed 7 bases at V and 2 bases at J, leaving 4 bases unmatched. The DNA of the CDR3 is TGTGCCAGCACCAATAGCGGGACCTACAATGAGCAGTTCTTC. Translating gives CASTNSGTYNEQFF.

This chain links TRBV11-2 with TRBJ2-1; the D gene could be TRBD1 or TRBD2 (5 bases each). CDR3 length equals 15 residues. Trimming took 1 base from V and 7 from J, leaving 14 bases between them. Looked up from germline, CDR1 is SGHAT and CDR2 is FQNNGV. CDR3 in amino acids: CASSLVPGTLNEQFF. CDR3 bases: TGTGCCAGCAGCTTAGTCCCGGGGACCCTGAATGAGCAGTTCTTC.

The genes are TRBV27 and TRBJ1-2, with a tentative D call TRBD1 (6 bases). The CDR3 is made up of 15 amino acids. With 6 bases removed from V and 2 bases from J, the gap between germline ends came to 16 bases. Germline V gives CDR1 MNHEY, CDR2 SMNVEV (reference sequence). In nucleotides, the CDR3 is TGTGCCAGCAGCCCCGAATACAGGGTAAACTATGGCTACACCTTC. Translated: CASSPEYRVNYGYTF.

V gene TRBV2 combines with J gene TRBJ1-1; possibly TRBD1 for D (6 bases). The CDR3 loop spans 14 amino acids. Germline CDR1 reads SNHLY; CDR2 reads FYNNEI. The V gene lost 2 bases and the J gene lost 5 bases, with 12 bases spanning the gap. Written as DNA, the CDR3 is TGTGCCAGCAGTGAAAGGCCCCAGGGGACTGAAGCTTTCTTT. Protein product: CASSERPQGTEAFF.

The chain employs TRBV10-1 and TRBJ1-2; D is ambiguous. Germline V gene sequence: CDR1 WNHNN, CDR2 SYGVQD (reference sequence). The CDR3 has 12 amino acids. The V end was cut by 3 bases, the J end by 8 bases, with 10 bases between. CDR3 region: CASSDGVGGYTF. CDR3 DNA sequence: TGCGCCAGCAGTGATGGGGTAGGAGGCTACACCTTC.

The chain has TRBV11-2 and TRBJ1-2; D is unclear. The V and J ends lost 2 bases and 0 bases respectively, with 7 bases between them. Germline assignment: CDR1 SGHAT and CDR2 FQNNGV. This CDR3 spans 14 amino acids. The CDR3 sequence: CASSLKQANYGYTF. In DNA form, the CDR3 reads TGTGCCAGCAGCTTAAAACAAGCTAACTATGGCTACACCTTC.

The chain is built from TRBV6-1 and TRBJ1-5; no clear D gene. Germline V CDR1 and CDR2: MNHNS, SASEGT. This CDR3 region has 15 residues. The ends were cut back, 1 base at V and 0 bases at J, with 7 bases in the middle. CDR3 region: CASSEDMGSNQPQHF. DNA of the CDR3: TGTGCCAGCAGTGAAGACATGGGTAGCAATCAGCCCCAGCATTTT.

This clone was observed a few times. This rearrangement joins TRBV18 to TRBJ2-7, with a possible D match to TRBD2 (6 bases). Trimming shortened V by 2 bases and J by 0 bases, and 8 bases separated the two germline ends. Germline loops: CDR1 KGHSH, CDR2 LQKENI. CDR3 length: 14 residues. CDR3 sequence reads: CASSPTGSSYEQYF. In nucleotides, the CDR3 is TGTGCCAGCTCACCAACCGGGAGCTCCTACGAGCAGTACTTC.

The chain recombines TRBV7-9 with TRBJ1-2; tentative D call: TRBD1 (6 bases). Trimming left V 1 base short and J 6 bases short, with 15 bases between. CDR1 and CDR2 (germline): SEHNR, FQNEAQ (reference sequence). The CDR3 is 15 amino acids. The CDR3 DNA is TGTGCCAGCAGCTTAGATGGGGGGGGGCGCAATGGCTACACCTTC. It yields the protein CASSLDGGGRNGYTF.

This clone was detected once. The chain carries TRBV6-6 and TRBJ2-7; D gene uncertain. V lost 0 bases, J lost 3 bases, and 3 bases lay in between. The CDR3 runs 12 residues. Germline V gene data show CDR1 as MNHNY and CDR2 as SVGAGI (reference sequence). The CDR3 is CASSYSDYEQYF. CDR3 in DNA: TGTGCCAGCAGTTACTCGGACTACGAGCAGTACTTC.

The CDR3 sequence: CASSPRTGPYEQYF. The CDR3 DNA is TGTGCCAGCAGCCCTAGGACAGGTCCCTACGAGCAGTACTTC. V usage is TRBV7-9 and J usage is TRBJ2-7, with 7 bases matching TRBD1. V was clipped by 5 bases and J by 2 bases; unmatched bases: 6. Germline loops: CDR1 SEHNR, CDR2 FQNEAQ (reference sequence). This CDR3 is built from 14 residues. Together with reference TRBV7-9 and TRBJ2-7, the CDR3 gives the full variable domain: DTGVSQNPRHKITKRGQNVTFRCDPISEHNRLYWYRQTLGQGPEFLTYFQNEAQLEKSRLLSDRFSAERPKGSFSTLEIQRTEQGDSAMYLCASSPRTGPYEQYFGPGTRLTVT.

Concerning this clone: The germline gene is not matched at one end of the junction; a read error may be the cause. The chain couples TRBV6-1 to TRBJ2-7; D gene unclear. This CDR3 has 13 residues. Per germline, CDR1 MNHNS and CDR2 SASEGT. CDR3 nucleotides: TGTGCCAGCAGCGAAGGGCAGGCCCACGAGCAGTACTTC. It codes for CASSEGQAHEQYF.

The chain combines TRBV7-9 with TRBJ1-5, with D tentatively TRBD1 (6 bases). There are 17 residues in the CDR3. The V end lost 1 base, the J end lost 4 bases, and 17 bases lay between the germline ends. Per the germline V gene, CDR1 is SEHNR and CDR2 is FQNEAQ (reference sequence). The CDR3 spells CASSLDSGGQGNQPQHF. The CDR3 region has the DNA TGTGCCAGCAGCTTAGATTCCGGGGGGCAGGGGAATCAGCCCCAGCATTTT.

This chain uses TRBV6-4 with TRBJ2-2, with 8 bases matching TRBD2. CDR1 MRHNA and CDR2 SNTAGT come from the germline V gene. The J segment lost 3 bases and the V segment lost 9 bases, leaving 6 bases of the junction unmatched. This CDR3 spans 14 amino acids. The CDR3 here is CASRAGADTGELFF. The CDR3, as DNA: TGTGCCAGTAGAGCGGGGGCCGACACCGGGGAGCTGTTTTTT.

V is TRBV4-1 and J is TRBJ1-1; 7 bases are a match to TRBD1. From germline, CDR1 is MGHRA and CDR2 YSYEKL. With V trimmed by 3 bases and J by 2 bases, 9 bases remained unmatched. CDR3 length: 16 residues. The CDR3 sequence is CASSHASGGGNTEAFF. CDR3 DNA sequence: TGCGCCAGCAGCCACGCCTCAGGGGGGGGCAACACTGAAGCTTTCTTT.

The chain links TRBV15 to TRBJ1-1, with D unclear. The ends were cut back, 5 bases at V and 0 bases at J, with 7 bases in the middle. This CDR3 comprises 13 residues. CDR1 is LNHNV, CDR2 YYDKDF, per germline (reference sequence). The CDR3 protein is CATSGNVNTEAFF. For the CDR3, the DNA is TGTGCCACCAGCGGGAACGTGAACACTGAAGCTTTCTTT.

This clone showed up just a few times. CDR3 sequence reads: CASRAGTGPNYGYTF. The CDR3 bases are TGTGCCAGCAGGGCCGGGACTGGGCCTAACTATGGCTACACCTTC. This rearrangement joins TRBV7-9 to TRBJ1-2; TRBD1 is a possible D gene (5 bases). The length of the CDR3 is 15 residues. The V end lost 6 bases, the J end lost 0 bases, and 14 bases lay between the germline ends. Per germline, CDR1 SEHNR and CDR2 FQNEAQ (reference sequence).

V usage is TRBV6-1 and J usage is TRBJ2-7; 13 nucleotides agree with TRBD2. CDR3 size: 15 residues. V was clipped by 3 bases and J by 3 bases; unmatched bases: 2. The germline V gene has CDR1 MNHNS and CDR2 SASEGT. Here the CDR3 DNA reads TGTGCCAGCAGTGAGCGGACTAGCGGGGGCTACGAGCAGTACTTC. It is translated as CASSERTSGGYEQYF.

For the CDR3, the DNA is TGCGCCAGCAGCCTAACCGGGAACGACGAAGCTTTCTTT. This gives the protein CASSLTGNDEAFF. The chain has TRBV4-1 and TRBJ1-1; D not certain. CDR3 length: 13 amino acids. Germline values: CDR1 MGHRA, CDR2 YSYEKL. V was trimmed by 4 bases and J by 8 bases, leaving 14 bases between them.

The V gene is TRBV18, the J gene TRBJ1-1, with 7 bases lining up with TRBD1. Trimming cost V 3 bases and J 4 bases; bases outside gene matches: 5. The CDR3 spans 14 residues. In germline, CDR1 is KGHSH, CDR2 LQKENI. In DNA, the CDR3 is TGTGCCAGCTCACCGACAGGGTTCGGCACTGAAGCTTTCTTT. This gives the protein CASSPTGFGTEAFF.